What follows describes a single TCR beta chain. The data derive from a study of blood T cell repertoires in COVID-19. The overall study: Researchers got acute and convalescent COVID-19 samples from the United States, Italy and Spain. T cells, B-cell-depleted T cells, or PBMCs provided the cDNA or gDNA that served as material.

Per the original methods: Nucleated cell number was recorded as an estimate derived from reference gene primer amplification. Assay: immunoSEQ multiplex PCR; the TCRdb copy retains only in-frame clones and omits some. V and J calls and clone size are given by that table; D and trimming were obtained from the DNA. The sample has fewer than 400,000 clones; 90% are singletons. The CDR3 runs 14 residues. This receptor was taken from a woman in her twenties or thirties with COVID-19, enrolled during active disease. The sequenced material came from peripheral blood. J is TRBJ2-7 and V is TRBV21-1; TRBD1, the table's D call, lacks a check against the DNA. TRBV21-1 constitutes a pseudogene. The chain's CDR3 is CASSPDRTLYEQYF. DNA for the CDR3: TGTGCCAGCAGCCCAGACAGGACCCTCTACGAGCAGTACTTC.